These 9 T cell receptor beta chains came from one sample sequenced in a study of OX40 agonist ivuxolimab in advanced cancers. Sequencing was performed with immunoSEQ multiplex PCR; in TCRdb, only in-frame clones are kept and a portion is missing. The repertoire holds about 12,000 clones, with about 85% as singletons. The material sequenced was CD4+ or CD8+ T cells sorted from blood, taken in a trial of the OX40 agonist ivuxolimab. The receptors derive from an adult with an advanced solid tumor such as melanoma, head and neck, liver or kidney cancer.

J is TRBJ1-3 and V is TRBV19; unclear D gene. CDR1 is LNHDA, CDR2 SQIVND, per germline (reference sequence). This CDR3 is 16 amino acids long. V shed 5 bases and J shed 0 bases, with 14 bases lying between them. CDR3 sequence reads: CASSRRLEDSGNTIYF. As DNA, the CDR3 is TGTGCCAGTAGTCGCCGACTGGAAGACTCTGGAAACACCATATATTTT.

This clone was observed once. V usage is TRBV5-1 and J usage is TRBJ1-3, with TRBD1 identical over 7 bases. Germline CDR1 and CDR2: SGHRS and YFSETQ. CDR3 length equals 15 residues. Trimming at V came to 4 bases and at J to 0 bases, leaving 4 bases not matched to a gene. The CDR3 region is CASSGGTDSGNTIYF. The CDR3 nucleotides read TGCGCCAGCAGCGGAGGGACAGACTCTGGAAACACCATATATTTT.

The V call is TRBV9, the J call TRBJ2-2, with D perhaps matching TRBD1 or TRBD2 (5 bases each). CDR3 length: 14 amino acids. Trimming stripped 4 bases from V and 1 base from J, with 8 bases between. Germline V gene lookup returns CDR1 SGDLS and CDR2 YYNGEE. This CDR3 reads CASSPGRNTGELFF. The CDR3 bases are TGTGCCAGCAGCCCGGGACGGAACACCGGGGAGCTGTTTTTT.

This chain connects TRBV10-2 to TRBJ1-4, with D unclear. The CDR3 runs 13 residues. Germline V gives CDR1 WSHSY, CDR2 SAAADI. V lost 8 bases, J lost 0 bases, and 7 bases lay in between. The CDR3 nucleotides read TGCGCCAGCCAGTTGGCAACTAATGAAAAACTGTTTTTT. It translates to CASQLATNEKLFF.

The chain carries TRBV5-1 and TRBJ2-1; D gene unclear. This CDR3 is built from 11 residues. Trimming shortened V by 4 bases and J by 12 bases, and 11 bases separated the two germline ends. CDR1 and CDR2 from the germline V gene are SGHRS and YFSETQ. CDR3: CASSRSSGQFF. The DNA for the CDR3 is TGCGCCAGCAGCCGTTCGTCTGGGCAGTTCTTC.

V is TRBV6-5 and J is TRBJ1-2, with D possibly TRBD1 on 5 matching bases. The V end lost 5 bases, the J end lost 4 bases, and 11 bases lay between the germline ends. The germline CDR1 and CDR2 sequences are MNHEY and SVGAGI. This CDR3 spans 13 amino acids. The DNA for the CDR3 is TGTGCCAGCAGTGAAAAGGGGAGCTATGGCTACACCTTC. As protein: CASSEKGSYGYTF.

The V call is TRBV7-6, the J call TRBJ2-7; perhaps TRBD2 as D (5 bases). The germline gives CDR1 SGHVS, CDR2 FNYEAQ. V gave up 0 bases and J gave up 3 bases, with 15 bases separating them. CDR3 length: 16 amino acids. The CDR3 region has the DNA TGTGCCAGCAGCTTAGCGTCCGAGGGTAAGAACTACGAGCAGTACTTC. It yields the protein CASSLASEGKNYEQYF.

The chain employs TRBV5-1 and TRBJ1-2, with 8 bases identical to TRBD1. Germline V gene sequence: CDR1 SGHRS, CDR2 YFSETQ. V lost 3 bases and J lost 8; bases outside the gene matches: 6. The CDR3 is made up of 13 amino acids. The CDR3 DNA follows: TGCGCCAGCAGCTCGACAGGGGCTGGAGGCTACACCTTC. This translates into CASSSTGAGGYTF.

This sequence joins TRBV4-1 and TRBJ2-7; 9 bases are shared with TRBD2. Germline lookup yields CDR1 MGHRA and CDR2 YSYEKL. V lost 1 base to trimming and J lost 4 bases; unmatched junction nucleotides: 5. The CDR3 has 15 amino acids. The CDR3 nucleotides are TGCGCCAGCAGCCAAGGCGGGGGGGCCTATTACGAGCAGTACTTC. Amino acid sequence: CASSQGGGAYYEQYF.